The rows below give T cell receptor beta chains drawn from one sample of a study of T-cell memory formation after mild COVID-19. TCRdb itself ran the 5' RACE reads through MiXCR, one entry per CDR3 protein. The repertoire holds about 120,000 distinct CDR3 sequences, approximately 15% seen once, with over 11% in the top ten. Sequenced: PBMCs or a T cell subset sorted from them (not recorded which). These receptors all stem from an adult woman who had mild COVID-19 (a few samples of this study predate the infection). Cell type and time point are not known. Both conserved end residues are part of each CDR3. The D gene is left open where the match is weak. Expanded clones are given a class, and other clones once, few, many or no size at all.

>13|-|-|TRBV20-1|TRBJ1-5
TGCAGTGCATTAAGGGTTAGCAATCAGCCCCAGCATTTT
CSALRVSNQPQHF
>18|TRBD2|few|TRBV9|TRBJ2-2
TGTGCCAGCAGCGTAGGAGAGGGACTAGCGACGAACACCGGGGAGCTGTTTTTT
CASSVGEGLATNTGELFF
>16|-|few|TRBV6-1|TRBJ1-4
TGTGCCAGCAGAGCTAGACAACAGGGCTCTAATGAAAAACTGTTTTTT
CASRARQQGSNEKLFF
>16|-|-|TRBV12-3/TRBV12-4|TRBJ2-7
TGTGCCAGCAGTTTAGCCGCAGTGGGTGTATCCTACGAGCAGTACTTC
CASSLAAVGVSYEQYF
>13|-|few|TRBV12-3/TRBV12-4|TRBJ1-1
TGTGCCAGCAATACCCGGACGAACACTGAAGCTTTCTTT
CASNTRTNTEAFF
>12|-|few|TRBV4-1|TRBJ2-1
TGCGCCAGCAGCCAGGCTACCAATGAGCAGTTCTTC
CASSQATNEQFF
>13|-|-|TRBV6-6|TRBJ1-1
TGTGCCAGCAGTGGGACATTGAACACTGAAGCTTTCTTT
CASSGTLNTEAFF
>15|TRBD2|few|TRBV7-6|TRBJ2-1
TGTGCCAGCAGCCTGACTAGCGGGAGTTGGAATGAGCAGTTCTTC
CASSLTSGSWNEQFF
>15|-|few|TRBV4-1|TRBJ1-4
TGCGCCAGCAGCCAAGATCCGACAGGCTACGAAAAACTGTTTTTT
CASSQDPTGYEKLFF
>15|-|-|TRBV5-1|TRBJ2-1
TGCGCCAGCAGCTCAGGACAGATCTCCTACAATGAGCAGTTCTTC
CASSSGQISYNEQFF
>15|-|-|TRBV29-1|TRBJ1-2
TGCAGCGTTTTTGGGCCCCTGGGAAGGGTCGACGGCTACACCTTC
CSVFGPLGRVDGYTF
>14|-|few|TRBV6-5|TRBJ1-5
TGTGCCAGCAGACGGGGACTGAGCGATCAGCCCCAGCATTTT
CASRRGLSDQPQHF
>11|TRBD1|few|TRBV10-3|TRBJ2-3
TGTGCCATCAGCAGGGGGGATACGCAGTATTTT
CAISRGDTQYF
>13|-|few|TRBV6-5|TRBJ2-7
TGTGCCAGCAGTACAACACCGAACTACGAGCAGTACTTC
CASSTTPNYEQYF
>12|TRBD1|few|TRBV19|TRBJ2-7
TGTGCCAGCCGGGACAGGACCTACGAGCAGTACTTC
CASRDRTYEQYF
>15|-|-|TRBV19|TRBJ2-2
TGTGCCAGTAGCGCTGCGACAGCGAACACCGGGGAGCTGTTTTTT
CASSAATANTGELFF
>13|-|few|TRBV13|TRBJ2-5
TGTGCCAGCAGCCCGAAGATGCAAGAGACCCAGTACTTC
CASSPKMQETQYF
>15|-|few|TRBV2|TRBJ2-3
TGTGCCAGCAGTCCTCAGGGAGTTAGCACAGATACGCAGTATTTT
CASSPQGVSTDTQYF
>15|TRBD1|-|TRBV5-4|TRBJ2-5
TGTGCCAGCAGCTCACAGGGGCGAAACCAAGAGACCCAGTACTTC
CASSSQGRNQETQYF
>16|TRBD2|many|TRBV4-2|TRBJ2-7
TGTGCCAGCAGCCAAGGGCCTAGCGGGAGTTTATACGAGCAGTACTTC
CASSQGPSGSLYEQYF
>16|-|-|TRBV12-3/TRBV12-4|TRBJ1-5
TGTGCCAGCAGTTTAAGATTTGTGGGCCCTGGGCAGCCCCAGCATTTT
CASSLRFVGPGQPQHF
>16|TRBD2|many|TRBV7-6|TRBJ2-7
TGTGCCAGCAGCTTAGAGGGACTAGTTGAATACTACGAGCAGTACTTC
CASSLEGLVEYYEQYF
>15|-|few|TRBV12-3/TRBV12-4|TRBJ2-6
TGTGCCAGCAGTTTAAAAGTAACTGGGGCCAACGTCCTGACTTTC
CASSLKVTGANVLTF
>13|-|many|TRBV19|TRBJ1-1
TGTGCCAGTAGTATCGGAGGGGGCACTGAAGCTTTCTTT
CASSIGGGTEAFF
>12|-|-|TRBV6-6|TRBJ1-1
TGTGCCAGCCGCGAGGTGAACACTGAAGCTTTCTTT
CASREVNTEAFF
>15|-|-|TRBV12-3/TRBV12-4|TRBJ2-7
TGTGCCAGCAGTTTACTGGGGGGCCCCCTCTACGAGCAGTACTTC
CASSLLGGPLYEQYF
>18|-|-|TRBV24-1|TRBJ2-3
TGTGCCACCAGTGATTTCGTCCCCGACTGGATCAGCACAGATACGCAGTATTTT
CATSDFVPDWISTDTQYF
>16|-|few|TRBV7-9|TRBJ2-6
TGTGCCAGCAGCAGCGGCAGGGCGGAGGGGGCCAACGTCCTGACTTTC
CASSSGRAEGANVLTF
>12|TRBD1|few|TRBV4-1|TRBJ2-6
TGCGCCAGCAGCAGACAGGGAACGGTCCTGACTTTC
CASSRQGTVLTF
>13|TRBD1|few|TRBV2|TRBJ2-7
TGTGCCAGCAGTGAGGGGACAGGCCGGGAGCAGTACTTC
CASSEGTGREQYF
>12|-|-|TRBV2|TRBJ1-3
TGTGCCAGCAGTGTCGGTGGAAACACCATATATTTT
CASSVGGNTIYF
>14|TRBD1|many|TRBV5-1|TRBJ1-6
TGCGCCAGCAGACCGGGACAGGGAGAATCACCCCTCCACTTT
CASRPGQGESPLHF
>14|TRBD1|few|TRBV5-1|TRBJ1-2
TGCGCCAGCTCTGGGCAGGGGGCTAACTATGGCTACACCTTC
CASSGQGANYGYTF
>12|-|-|TRBV25-1|TRBJ1-2
TGTGCCAGCAGAGGACCAGACTATGGCTACACCTTC
CASRGPDYGYTF
>15|TRBD1|-|TRBV5-1|TRBJ2-7
TGCGCCAGCAGCGAGGCAGGGACAGTAAAATACGAGCAGTACTTC
CASSEAGTVKYEQYF
>13|TRBD1|few|TRBV29-1|TRBJ1-2
TGCAGCGTGACCCCACAGGGGGACTATGGCTACACCTTC
CSVTPQGDYGYTF
>14|TRBD1|few|TRBV7-9|TRBJ2-7
TGTGCCAGCAGCGCATACAGGGGAACCTACGAGCAGTACTTC
CASSAYRGTYEQYF
>11|-|-|TRBV7-2|TRBJ2-1
TGTGGGTGCAGCTCCGGCAATGAGCAGTTCTTC
CGCSSGNEQFF
>16|TRBD2|-|TRBV27|TRBJ2-1
TGTGCCAGCTCTCGGAGGGGTAGCGGGAGAGGCAATGAGCAGTTCTTC
CASSRRGSGRGNEQFF
>15|-|-|TRBV5-1|TRBJ2-5
TGCGCCAGCAGCTTTAGTAGTAGACAGCAAGAGACCCAGTACTTC
CASSFSSRQQETQYF
>15|TRBD2|few|TRBV5-5|TRBJ2-3
TGTGCCAGCAGCTTGGTTGGGGGGGAGACAGATACGCAGTATTTT
CASSLVGGETDTQYF
>15|TRBD1|-|TRBV4-1|TRBJ1-2
TGCGCCAGCAGCCAAGTTGGAGACAGGGGTTATGGCTACACCTTC
CASSQVGDRGYGYTF
>15|TRBD1|-|TRBV9|TRBJ2-1
TGTGCCAGCAGCGCCGACAGGGTAGTGTACGGTGAGCAGTTCTTC
CASSADRVVYGEQFF
>16|-|few|TRBV2|TRBJ2-2
TGTGCCAGCAGTGACGGGGCGAATCTGAACACCGGGGAGCTGTTTTTT
CASSDGANLNTGELFF
>16|TRBD2|-|TRBV7-2|TRBJ2-5
TGTGCCAGCAGCCTCAGAACTAGCGGGTTTCAAGAGACCCAGTACTTC
CASSLRTSGFQETQYF
>13|TRBD2|few|TRBV29-1|TRBJ2-4
TGCAGCGTTCGGGCGGGAGCTGGAAACATTCAGTACTTC
CSVRAGAGNIQYF
>12|TRBD1|few|TRBV29-1|TRBJ2-7
TGCAGCGTCGGGACAGGTAACTACGAGCAGTACTTC
CSVGTGNYEQYF
>15|-|-|TRBV29-1|TRBJ1-1
TGCAGCGTTGCCGGGGGGACGGGGGCTAACACTGAAGCTTTCTTT
CSVAGGTGANTEAFF
>16|-|-|TRBV7-9|TRBJ2-7
TGTGCCAGCAGCCTTACTGTTCGGCCAGGGTTGCACGAGCAGTACTTC
CASSLTVRPGLHEQYF
>16|TRBD1|-|TRBV4-2|TRBJ2-7
TGTGCCAGCAGCCAAGACGGGACAGGGGGGTCCTACGAGCAGTACTTC
CASSQDGTGGSYEQYF